The sequence of this TCR beta chain was determined in a study of human T cells and chemical hapten exposure. Study-wide context: A roughly 2 cm by roughly 2 cm inner upper arm patch received 2% DPC for sensitization. Across the whole study, which lasted around 26 weeks, patients were given diphenylcyclopropenone on the scalp once a week.

Each CDR3 protein gets one entry after TCRdb re-called the RACE reads with MiXCR. The sample has tens of thousands of distinct CDR3 sequences, around an eighth seen once. Stated time point: patch test 3, about 24 weeks after DPC sensitization. The treatment was: therapeutic diphenylcyclopropenone sensitization with weekly scalp DPC. Patients had alopecia, were aged 18 to 70, and were not pregnant. In regard to this clonotype: Its cognate antigen is unknown.

General study points: PT1 expanded TCR counts and patch test score correlated positively.

Material: whole blood, obtained in connection with sensitization to the hapten diphenylcyclopropenone (DPC). The TCR sequence derives from a man aged 25 to 40 with alopecia areata. Some clones in this sample may be carry-over from other donors' samples.

The chain's CDR3 is CASSLDRDGYTF. In DNA form, the CDR3 reads TGTGCCAGCAGCCTTGACAGGGATGGCTACACCTTC. J is TRBJ1-2 and V is TRBV9, with 7 nucleotides matching TRBD1. This CDR3 has 12 residues. From germline, CDR1 is SGDLS and CDR2 YYNGEE. The V gene end was trimmed by 4 bases and the J gene end by 6 bases; junction bases not matched to a gene: 3.